This T cell receptor (beta chain) was sequenced in a study of cytomegalovirus exposure and HLA in healthy donors. Across the study: Approximately 200 million T cells yielded over 90 million unique TCR beta sequences in earlier analysis. The study, taken as a whole, reports: Further analysis was carried out later, and it showed several of the most significant clusters appearing linked to common viral pathogens.

Worth noting for this clone: What it binds is not known.

V was clipped by 6 bases and J by 2 bases, with 18 bases between them. From germline, CDR1 is MNHEY and CDR2 SMNVEV (reference sequence). This CDR3 has 16 residues. It was with 60 Vbeta and 13 Jbeta primers that the PCR ran. Data came from immunoSEQ multiplex PCR; TCRdb stores just in-frame clones and leaves some out. The sample contains approximately 150,000 clones, roughly 78% of which appear only once. This clonotype was sampled from a man in his late teens or twenties in good health and CMV-seropositive. Source material: PBMCs. V and J are TRBV27 and TRBJ2-3; D may be TRBD2 (6 bases). CDR3 sequence: CASRTMPGLLTDTQYF. DNA for the CDR3: TGTGCCAGCAGAACAATGCCGGGACTGCTCACAGATACGCAGTATTTT.